These T cell receptor beta chains were read from a single sample in a study of cytotoxic CD8 clonotypes in ibrutinib-treated CLL. Libraries were prepared by immunoSEQ multiplex PCR; TCRdb keeps only in-frame clonotypes and omits some of them. Altogether some 120,000 clones are present, roughly 60% being singletons, with the ten largest covering roughly 35%. The sequenced sample was PBMCs, obtained after 24 months of ibrutinib treatment. These receptors were obtained from a human donor with chronic lymphocytic leukemia. CDR3s include the opening cysteine and the closing phenylalanine or tryptophan.

>TRBJ2-7|19|TRBV28
CASSLLGKDGPGAYDEQYF
>TRBJ2-3|14|TRBV7-2
CASSLMGATDTQYF
>TRBJ1-2|13|TRBV9
CASSTTGTGGYTF
>TRBJ2-7|14|TRBV7-9
CASSHRDRKYEQYF
>TRBJ1-5|15|TRBV2
CASTADRADNQPQHF
>TRBJ1-3|13|TRBV18
CASSPAKGNTIYF
>TRBJ2-1|15|TRBV7-2
CASSSGQGAYNEQFF
>TRBJ1-1|11|TRBV6-5
CASGTNNEAFF
>TRBJ2-5|13|TRBV11-2
CASSPSGWETQYF
>TRBJ1-1|13|TRBV5-6
CASSFTANTEAFF
>TRBJ2-3|15|TRBV6-4
CATTQRGSVGDTQYF
>TRBJ1-6|15|TRBV14
CASSQDLDSNSPLHF
>TRBJ1-5|14|TRBV7-8
CASSLVGVGQPQHF
>TRBJ2-7|15|TRBV4-1
CASSPPGGGDFEQYF
>TRBJ2-2|16|TRBV6-5
CASSYSRLRGPGELFF
>TRBJ2-5|12|TRBV28
CASSPSLGAQYF
>TRBJ2-5|16|TRBV6-6
CASSPTLAGAEETQYF
>TRBJ2-7|15|TRBV29-1
CSVSEAGQGGYEQYF
>TRBJ1-1|16|TRBV14
CASSQLLGHLNTEAFF
>TRBJ2-7|15|TRBV5-1
CASSLVGSRGYEQYF
>TRBJ1-1|11|TRBV4-1
CASSPGKGAFF
>TRBJ2-7|12|TRBV5-6
CASSLRGYEQYF
>TRBJ1-3|14|TRBV19
CASSPRNSGNTIYF
>TRBJ2-6|13|TRBV7-9
CATPRSGANVLTF
>TRBJ1-5|14|TRBV30
CAWDLTGGNQPQHF